This T cell receptor beta chain was documented in a study of blood T cell repertoires in COVID-19. Study in general: COVID-19 samples from acute and convalescent phases originated in the United States, Italy and Spain.

The CDR3 loop spans 14 amino acids. CDR1 and CDR2 from the germline V gene are LGHDT and YNNKEL (reference sequence). V shed 5 bases and J shed 2 bases, with 13 bases lying between them. In the authors' workflow: The assay estimated nucleated cells by amplifying reference gene primers. The repertoire was sequenced with immunoSEQ multiplex PCR; TCRdb's copy has only in-frame clones and lacks some. Clone size and V and J calls were adopted from that table, with D and trimming inferred from the DNA. The sample has about 49,000 clones, around 85% seen once. This clone was counted a few times. The sequencing sample was made of peripheral blood. The rearrangement uses TRBV3-1 (or the pseudogene TRBV3-2) and TRBJ2-7; D is possibly TRBD2 (6 bases). The receptor's source is a human donor in a cohort sampled during active COVID-19. This chain's CDR3 is CASSFSGRPYEQYF. For the CDR3, the DNA is TGTGCCAGCAGCTTCAGCGGGCGCCCCTACGAGCAGTACTTC.